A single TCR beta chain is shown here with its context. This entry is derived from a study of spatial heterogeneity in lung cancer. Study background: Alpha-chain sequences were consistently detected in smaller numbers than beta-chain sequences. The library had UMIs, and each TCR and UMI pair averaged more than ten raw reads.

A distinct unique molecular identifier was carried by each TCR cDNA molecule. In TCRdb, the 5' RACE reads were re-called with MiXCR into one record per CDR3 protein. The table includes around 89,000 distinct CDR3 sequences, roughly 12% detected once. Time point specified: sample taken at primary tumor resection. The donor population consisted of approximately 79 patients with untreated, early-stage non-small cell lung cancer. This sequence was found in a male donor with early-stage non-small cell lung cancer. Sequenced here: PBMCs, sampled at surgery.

CDR3: CASRLSQNTEAFF. In DNA, the CDR3 is TGTGCCAGCAGGCTTAGTCAGAACACTGAAGCTTTCTTT. The chain uses TRBV25-1 and TRBJ1-1; D not certain. The V gene lost 6 bases and the J gene lost 1 base, with 9 bases spanning the gap. CDR3 length equals 13 residues. Germline CDR1 and CDR2: MGHDK and SYGVNS.